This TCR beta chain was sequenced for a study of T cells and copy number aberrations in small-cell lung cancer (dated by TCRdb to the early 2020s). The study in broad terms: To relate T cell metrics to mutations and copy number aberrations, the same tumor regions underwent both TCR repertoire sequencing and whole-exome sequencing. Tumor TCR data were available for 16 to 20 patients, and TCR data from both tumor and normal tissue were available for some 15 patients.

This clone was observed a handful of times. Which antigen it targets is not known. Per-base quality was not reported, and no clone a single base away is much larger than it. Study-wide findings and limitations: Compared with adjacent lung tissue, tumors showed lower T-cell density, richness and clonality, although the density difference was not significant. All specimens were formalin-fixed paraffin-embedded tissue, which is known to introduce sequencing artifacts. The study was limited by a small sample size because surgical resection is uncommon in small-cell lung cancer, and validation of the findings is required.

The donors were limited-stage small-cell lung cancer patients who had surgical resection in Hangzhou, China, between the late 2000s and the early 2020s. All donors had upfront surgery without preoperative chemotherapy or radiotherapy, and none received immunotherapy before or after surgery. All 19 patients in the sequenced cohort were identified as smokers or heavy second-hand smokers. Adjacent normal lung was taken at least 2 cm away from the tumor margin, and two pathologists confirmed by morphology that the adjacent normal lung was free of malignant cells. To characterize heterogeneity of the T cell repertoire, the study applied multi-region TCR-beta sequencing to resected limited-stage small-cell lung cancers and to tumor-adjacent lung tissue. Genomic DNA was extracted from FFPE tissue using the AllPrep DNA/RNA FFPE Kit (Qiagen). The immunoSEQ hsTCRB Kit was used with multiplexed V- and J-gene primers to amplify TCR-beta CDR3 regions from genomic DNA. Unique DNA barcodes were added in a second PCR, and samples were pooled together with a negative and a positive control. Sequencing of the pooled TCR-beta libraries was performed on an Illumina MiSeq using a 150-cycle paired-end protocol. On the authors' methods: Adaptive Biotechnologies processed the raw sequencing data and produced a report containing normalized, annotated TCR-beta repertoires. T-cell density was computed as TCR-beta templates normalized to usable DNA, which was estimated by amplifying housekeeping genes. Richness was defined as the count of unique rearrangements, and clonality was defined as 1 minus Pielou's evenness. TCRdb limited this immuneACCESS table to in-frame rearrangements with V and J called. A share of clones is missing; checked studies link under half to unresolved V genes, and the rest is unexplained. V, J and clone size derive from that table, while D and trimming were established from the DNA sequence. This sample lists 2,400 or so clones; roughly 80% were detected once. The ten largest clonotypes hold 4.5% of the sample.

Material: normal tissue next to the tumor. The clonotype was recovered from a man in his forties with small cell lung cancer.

The bases are TGTGCCAGCAGTTACGGGGGACAGAGCAAACCCTACGAGCAGTACTTC. It is translated as CASSYGGQSKPYEQYF. This sequence uses TRBV6-6 and TRBJ2-7, with TRBD1 identical over 7 junction bases. Reading the germline V gene (reference sequence) gives CDR1 MNHNY and CDR2 SVGAGI. The CDR3 covers 16 residues, taking in both the cysteine and the phenylalanine. Only CDR3 DNA is held: 48 bases, read in frame from base 1. Here V drops 2 bases and J drops 2 bases, and the junction holds 9 bases not matched to any gene.